A single sample gave rise to the 26 T cell receptor beta chains below, sequenced in a study of T cell responses to AZD1222 COVID-19 vaccine. TCRdb's copy holds only in-frame clones and misses some; the assay was immunoSEQ multiplex PCR. Among 95,000 to 150,000 clones listed, roughly 90% were seen once. The sample here was peripheral blood, taken on day 0 of AZD1222 vaccination. These receptors originate from an adult in good health.

The chain carries TRBV7-8 and TRBJ2-1; no clear D. The CDR3 has 12 residues. V lost 5 bases and J lost 10, with 12 bases in between. CDR1 is SGHVS and CDR2 is FQNEAQ in the germline V gene. The CDR3 nucleotides are TGTGCCAGCAGCCCCCGGCTGGTGGAGCAGTTCTTC. It is translated as CASSPRLVEQFF. Full variable domain (remainder filled in from reference TRBV7-8 and TRBJ2-1): GAGVSQSPRYKVAKRGQDVALRCDPISGHVSLFWYQQALGQGPEFLTYFQNEAQLDKSGLPSDRFFAERPEGSVSTLKIQRTQQEDSAVYLCASSPRLVEQFFGPGTRLTVL.

This chain connects TRBV7-9 to TRBJ2-5; 9 bases agree with TRBD1. V was clipped by 3 bases and J by 1 base; unmatched bases: 6. Germline loops: CDR1 SEHNR, CDR2 FQNEAQ (reference sequence). CDR3 length: 16 residues. The CDR3 DNA reads TGTGCCAGCAGCTTCGGGACAGGGATCCCCCAAGAGACCCAGTACTTC. It encodes CASSFGTGIPQETQYF.

The rearrangement links TRBV24-1 to TRBJ2-7; no clear D gene. The CDR3 runs to 12 residues. In germline, CDR1 is KGHDR, CDR2 SFDVKD. V lost 5 bases and J lost 8, with 12 bases in between. CDR3 coding DNA: TGTGCCACCAGTGCTACCTCGGAGAAGCAGTACTTC. Amino acids: CATSATSEKQYF.

The CDR3 DNA follows: TGTGCCAGCAGTGGGACAGTCCGCTCTGGAAACACCATATATTTT. It specifies CASSGTVRSGNTIYF. The gene calls are TRBV28 and TRBJ1-3; 7 nucleotides align to TRBD1. CDR1 is MDHEN, CDR2 SYDVKM, per germline. The CDR3 loop spans 15 amino acids. Trimming at V came to 5 bases and at J to 0 bases, leaving 4 bases not matched to a gene.

This sequence joins TRBV7-9 and TRBJ1-5; TRBD1 might be the D (5 bases). From germline, CDR1 is SEHNR and CDR2 FQNEAQ (reference sequence). The CDR3 runs 13 residues. Trimming stripped 5 bases from V and 5 bases from J, with 10 bases between. For the CDR3, the DNA is TGTGCCAGCAGCACTCAGGGCGATCAGCCCCAGCATTTT. Amino acid sequence: CASSTQGDQPQHF.

The chain carries TRBV30 and TRBJ2-2; possible D gene TRBD1, 6 bases. The CDR3 totals 12 residues. Between the trimmed V and J ends, which lost 7 bases and 8 bases, there was a span of 14 bases. In germline, CDR1 is GTSNPN, CDR2 SVGIG (reference sequence). The CDR3 nucleotides are TGTGCCTTAAAAGGGGGAAGTGGGGAGCTGTTTTTT. It encodes CALKGGSGELFF.

The J gene is TRBJ1-1, the V gene TRBV30; no definite D call. This CDR3 region has 12 residues. V lost 5 bases, J lost 6 bases, and 13 bases lay in between. Germline V gives CDR1 GTSNPN, CDR2 SVGIG (reference sequence). The CDR3 coding sequence is TGTGCCTGGGGACTAGGGATTCCTGAAGCTTTCTTT. It encodes CAWGLGIPEAFF.

The chain uses TRBV18 and TRBJ2-3; D is possibly TRBD1 or TRBD2 (6 bases each). Germline V gene sequence: CDR1 KGHSH, CDR2 LQKENI. The CDR3 totals 18 residues. V was shortened by 3 bases and J by 2 bases, with 21 bases between the two germline ends. CDR3 residues: CASSPQGGGLASTDTQYF. The CDR3 DNA reads TGTGCCAGCTCACCTCAGGGTGGGGGGCTCGCTTCCACAGATACGCAGTATTTT.

This rearrangement joins TRBV9 to TRBJ1-3, with a tentative D call TRBD1 (5 bases). Trimming shortened V by 0 bases and J by 1 base, and 14 bases separated the two germline ends. The germline V gene has CDR1 SGDLS and CDR2 YYNGEE. The CDR3 spans 17 residues. The CDR3 protein is CASSVVPLGLSGNTIYF. The CDR3 DNA reads as TGTGCCAGCAGCGTAGTTCCCCTGGGGCTTTCTGGAAACACCATATATTTT.

The CDR3 DNA follows: TGTGCCAGCATCGACGACGACAGGGATAATTCACCCCTCCACTTT. Translated: CASIDDDRDNSPLHF. The chain joins TRBV28 to TRBJ1-6, with TRBD1 identical over 7 bases. Per germline, CDR1 MDHEN and CDR2 SYDVKM. Germline trimming cut 7 bases from V and 5 bases from J; bases unmatched to any gene: 8. The CDR3 is 15 amino acids.

The chain joins TRBV5-6 to TRBJ1-4, with D unresolved. Trimming took 3 bases from V and 8 from J, leaving 17 bases between them. Germline V gives CDR1 SGHDT, CDR2 YYEEEE. The CDR3 is made up of 15 amino acids. CDR3 sequence reads: CASSSIGLGTEKLFF. DNA of the CDR3: TGTGCCAGCAGCTCAATCGGATTGGGTACGGAAAAACTGTTTTTT. Based on the CDR3 plus reference TRBV5-6 and TRBJ1-4, the full variable domain is DAGVTQSPTHLIKTRGQQVTLRCSPKSGHDTVSWYQQALGQGPQFIFQYYEEEERQRGNFPDRFSGHQFPNYSSELNVNALLLGDSALYLCASSSIGLGTEKLFFGSGTQLSVL.

The rearrangement joins TRBV19 to TRBJ2-7; 10 positions match TRBD1. The ends lost 3 bases at V and 6 bases at J; junction bases unmatched: 11. This CDR3 comprises 16 residues. In germline, CDR1 is LNHDA, CDR2 SQIVND (reference sequence). In DNA, the CDR3 is TGTGCCAGTAGTATGGTTAGTGGGACAGGGGTTAGCGAGCAGTACTTC. Encoded protein: CASSMVSGTGVSEQYF. Using reference TRBV19 and TRBJ2-7 for the parts outside the CDR3, the full variable domain is DGGITQSPKYLFRKEGQNVTLSCEQNLNHDAMYWYRQDPGQGLRLIYYSQIVNDFQKGDIAEGYSVSREKKESFPLTVTSAQKNPTAFYLCASSMVSGTGVSEQYFGPGTRLTVT.

The chain links TRBV7-2 to TRBJ2-1, with TRBD2 as a possible D gene (5 bases). The V gene lost 5 bases and the J gene lost 8 bases, with 13 bases spanning the gap. This CDR3 has 13 amino acids. Germline CDR1 and CDR2: SGHTA and FQGNSA. The CDR3 DNA follows: TGTGCCAGCAGCCCAGAGGGCCTAGATGAGCAGTTCTTC. Protein product: CASSPEGLDEQFF.

The V call is TRBV11-3, the J call TRBJ2-7; tentatively, D is TRBD2 (6 bases). The germline V and J ends were trimmed by 0 bases and 0 bases, with 15 bases remaining between them. Germline V lookup: CDR1 SGHNT, CDR2 YENEEA. This CDR3 is 17 amino acids long. Here the CDR3 DNA reads TGTGCCAGCAGCTTAGATTCCGGGAGAAGAAGCTCCTACGAGCAGTACTTC. Its translation is CASSLDSGRRSSYEQYF.

The V and J genes are TRBV6-5 and TRBJ1-2; 10 nucleotides align to TRBD1. The length of the CDR3 is 14 residues. The trim removed 6 bases at V and 7 bases at J, leaving 8 bases unmatched. Germline-derived CDR1 and CDR2 are MNHEY and SVGAGI. Here the CDR3 reads CASSLGTGVSGYTF. The CDR3 DNA reads as TGTGCCAGCAGCCTAGGGACAGGGGTGAGTGGCTACACCTTC.

DNA for the CDR3: TGTGCCAGCAGTGAAACAGGGCCGGGCACCGGGGAGCTGTTTTTT. It yields the protein CASSETGPGTGELFF. J is TRBJ2-2 and V is TRBV2; maybe TRBD1 (6 bases). V lost 2 bases to trimming and J lost 4 bases, with 11 bases between them. Germline values: CDR1 SNHLY, CDR2 FYNNEI. The CDR3 length is 15 residues.

The genes are TRBV4-2 and TRBJ1-5, with unresolved D. Trimming took 0 bases from V and 6 from J, leaving 6 bases between them. In germline, CDR1 is LGHNA, CDR2 YNFKEQ. CDR3 length: 13 residues. The CDR3 here is CASSQDTSQPQHF. The CDR3 nucleotides read TGTGCCAGCAGCCAAGACACTTCTCAGCCCCAGCATTTT.

This rearrangement joins TRBV24-1 to TRBJ1-5; D gene unclear. This CDR3 has 13 amino acids. CDR1 is KGHDR and CDR2 is SFDVKD in the germline V gene. Deletions cut 3 bases from V and 4 bases from J, with 6 bases between. CDR3 sequence (DNA): TGTGCCACCAGTGATAGGGAGAATCAGCCCCAGCATTTT. Translation gives CATSDRENQPQHF.

This rearrangement joins TRBV6-2 or TRBV6-3 to TRBJ2-7, with unresolved D. Trimming stripped 2 bases from V and 2 bases from J, with 4 bases between. Per the germline V gene, CDR1 is MNHEY and CDR2 is SVGEGT. This CDR3 is built from 12 residues. The CDR3 nucleotides are TGTGCCAGCAGTTACAAGCCCTACGAGCAGTACTTC. Encoded protein: CASSYKPYEQYF.

This sequence joins TRBV9 and TRBJ1-1; D is unresolved. Between the trimmed V and J ends, which lost 0 bases and 4 bases, there was a span of 10 bases. CDR3 length: 14 amino acids. Germline lookup yields CDR1 SGDLS and CDR2 YYNGEE. This CDR3 reads CASSVGWGITEAFF. CDR3 DNA: TGTGCCAGCAGCGTAGGATGGGGTATCACTGAAGCTTTCTTT.

The chain recombines TRBV7-9 with TRBJ2-7; D may correspond to TRBD1 or TRBD2 (6 bases each). Per the germline V gene, CDR1 is SEHNR and CDR2 is FQNEAQ (reference sequence). V shed 4 bases and J shed 3 bases, with 19 bases lying between them. This CDR3 is built from 16 residues. The DNA of the CDR3 is TGTGCCAGCAGCTCCTTCATCGTAGGGGGGAGCTACGAGCAGTACTTC. This gives the protein CASSSFIVGGSYEQYF.

The chain couples TRBV7-3 to TRBJ2-1; D is tentatively TRBD1 or TRBD2 (5 bases each). V was clipped by 4 bases and J by 2 bases, with 9 bases between them. The CDR3 extends over 14 amino acids. CDR1 and CDR2 (germline): SGHTA, FQGTGA. In DNA form, the CDR3 reads TGTGCCAGCAGCTGGACGGGACCCTACAATGAGCAGTTCTTC. This encodes CASSWTGPYNEQFF.

This clone has only one observation. The chain links TRBV4-1 to TRBJ2-7; TRBD2 matches at 7 bases. V was pared by 0 bases and J by 5 bases, with 10 bases of the junction left unmatched. The CDR3 runs 16 residues. Germline V gene data show CDR1 as MGHRA and CDR2 as YSYEKL. The CDR3 sequence: CASSQDRSSGSHEQYF. The CDR3 DNA is TGCGCCAGCAGCCAAGATAGGAGTAGCGGGTCCCACGAGCAGTACTTC.

The V call is TRBV6-1, the J call TRBJ2-1, with D unclear. Germline assignment: CDR1 MNHNS and CDR2 SASEGT. The CDR3 consists of 13 residues. Trimming removed 3 bases from V and 2 bases from J, with 5 bases in between. CDR3: CASSDGPYNEQFF. CDR3 nucleotides: TGTGCCAGCAGTGACGGACCCTACAATGAGCAGTTCTTC.

The rearrangement joins TRBV28 to TRBJ2-1; no reliable D call. The CDR3 contains 15 residues. CDR1 and CDR2 (germline): MDHEN, SYDVKM. The V and J ends lost 5 bases and 7 bases respectively, with 18 bases between them. The CDR3: CASSRSDGPRNEQFF. In nucleotides, the CDR3 is TGTGCCAGCAGTAGATCGGACGGGCCCCGTAATGAGCAGTTCTTC.

The chain recombines TRBV5-4 with TRBJ1-2; tentative D call: TRBD1 (6 bases). V dropped 1 base and J dropped 4 bases, with 11 bases sitting between them. CDR3 length: 14 amino acids. The germline V gene encodes CDR1 SGHNT and CDR2 YYREEE (reference sequence). The CDR3 nucleotides are TGTGCCAGCAGCTTGCCCCGGGACATCTATGGCTACACCTTC. It codes for CASSLPRDIYGYTF.